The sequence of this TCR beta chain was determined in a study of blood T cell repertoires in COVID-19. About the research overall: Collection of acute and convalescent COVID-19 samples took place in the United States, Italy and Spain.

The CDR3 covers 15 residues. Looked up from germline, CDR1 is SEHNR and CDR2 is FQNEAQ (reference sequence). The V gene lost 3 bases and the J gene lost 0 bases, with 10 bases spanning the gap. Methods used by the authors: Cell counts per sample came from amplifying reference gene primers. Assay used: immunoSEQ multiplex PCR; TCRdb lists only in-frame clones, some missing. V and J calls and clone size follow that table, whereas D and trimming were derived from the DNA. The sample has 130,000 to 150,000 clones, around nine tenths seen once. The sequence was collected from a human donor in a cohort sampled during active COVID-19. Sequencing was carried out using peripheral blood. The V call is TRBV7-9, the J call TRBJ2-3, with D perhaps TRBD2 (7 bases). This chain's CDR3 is CASSLGGLSTDTQYF. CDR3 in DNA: TGTGCCAGCAGCTTGGGGGGGCTAAGCACAGATACGCAGTATTTT. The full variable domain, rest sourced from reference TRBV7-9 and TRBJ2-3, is DTGVSQNPRHKITKRGQNVTFRCDPISEHNRLYWYRQTLGQGPEFLTYFQNEAQLEKSRLLSDRFSAERPKGSFSTLEIQRTEQGDSAMYLCASSLGGLSTDTQYFGPGTRLTVL.